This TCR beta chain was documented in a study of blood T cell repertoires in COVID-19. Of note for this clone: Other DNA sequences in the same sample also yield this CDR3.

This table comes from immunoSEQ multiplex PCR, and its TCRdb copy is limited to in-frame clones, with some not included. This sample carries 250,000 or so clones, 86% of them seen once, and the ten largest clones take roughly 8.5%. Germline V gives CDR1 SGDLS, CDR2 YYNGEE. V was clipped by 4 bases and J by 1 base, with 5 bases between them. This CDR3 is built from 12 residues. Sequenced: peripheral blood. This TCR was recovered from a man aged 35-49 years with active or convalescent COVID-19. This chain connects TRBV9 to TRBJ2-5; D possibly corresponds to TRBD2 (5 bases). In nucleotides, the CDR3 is TGTGCCAGCAGCCGGGGCCAAGAGACCCAGTACTTC. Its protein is CASSRGQETQYF.